The 10 T cell receptor beta chains listed next were all sequenced from one sample in a study of blood T cell repertoires in COVID-19. Some clones are missing from TCRdb's copy, which holds only in-frame ones; the method was immunoSEQ multiplex PCR. This sample has approximately 210,000 clones; around 86% occur once, and the top ten carry roughly 11%. What was sequenced was peripheral blood. The receptors here all came from a man aged 50 or older with COVID-19, enrolled during active disease.

The V and J genes are TRBV9 and TRBJ2-2; 10 nucleotides match TRBD2. V lost 5 bases and J lost 0; bases outside the gene matches: 1. The CDR3 contains 15 residues. Germline CDR1 SGDLS, CDR2 YYNGEE. CDR3 sequence (DNA): TGTGCCAGCAGTCTAGCGGGGGCGAACACCGGGGAGCTGTTTTTT. Its translation is CASSLAGANTGELFF. Full variable domain (remainder filled in from reference TRBV9 and TRBJ2-2): DSGVTQTPKHLITATGQRVTLRCSPRSGDLSVYWYQQSLDQGLQFLIQYYNGEERAKGNILERFSAQQFPDLHSELNLSSLELGDSALYFCASSLAGANTGELFFGEGSRLTVL.

The CDR3 here is CASSTGGNQPQHF. CDR3 in DNA: TGTGCCAGTTCTACAGGGGGCAATCAGCCCCAGCATTTT. The rearrangement joins TRBV19 to TRBJ1-5, with 7 bases lining up with TRBD1. Germline V gene data show CDR1 as LNHDA and CDR2 as SQIVND (reference sequence). CDR3 length: 13 residues. Germline trimming cut 8 bases from V and 2 bases from J; bases unmatched to any gene: 3.

The chain uses TRBV5-6 and TRBJ2-7; 9 positions match TRBD2. This CDR3 has 13 residues. Germline V gene data show CDR1 as SGHDT and CDR2 as YYEEEE. J was trimmed by 6 bases and V by 3 bases; bases with no gene match: 4. DNA of the CDR3: TGTGCCAGCAGCTCGGGACTAGCTATCGAGCAGTACTTC. Translation: CASSSGLAIEQYF.

Comment on this clone: This sample includes further DNA sequences coding for the same CDR3. V usage is TRBV5-4 and J usage is TRBJ2-2; the D is unclear. The CDR3 covers 12 residues. Germline CDR1 is SGHNT and CDR2 is YYREEE (reference sequence). Trimming stripped 4 bases from V and 5 bases from J, with 6 bases between. The CDR3 loop reads CASSLYTGELFF. DNA for the CDR3: TGTGCCAGCAGCCTATATACCGGGGAGCTGTTTTTT.

The count of this clone is one. V usage is TRBV6-5 and J usage is TRBJ2-7, with TRBD2 matching over 7 bases. The V and J ends lost 2 bases and 6 bases, in that order; junction bases with no gene match: 13. The CDR3 covers 16 residues. CDR1 MNHEY and CDR2 SVGAGI come from the germline V gene. The CDR3 loop reads CASSYLQTRLAAEQYF. The CDR3 nucleotides are TGTGCCAGCAGTTACCTCCAAACTCGACTAGCCGCCGAGCAGTACTTC.

The V and J genes are TRBV10-3 and TRBJ2-3, with 8 bases matching TRBD2. The germline V gene encodes CDR1 ENHRY and CDR2 SYGVKD. The CDR3 has 17 amino acids. V lost 3 bases to trimming and J lost 2 bases; unmatched junction nucleotides: 10. The CDR3 nucleotides read TGTGCCATCAGTGATACACAGGGACTAGGGGCCACAGATACGCAGTATTTT. It translates to CAISDTQGLGATDTQYF.

The rearrangement uses TRBV7-3 and TRBJ2-7; D is uncertain. The CDR3 has 15 amino acids. Germline CDR1 is SGHTA and CDR2 is FQGTGA. Trimming stripped 5 bases from V and 3 bases from J, with 17 bases between. The CDR3 sequence: CASSQSSGPNYEQYF. DNA for the CDR3: TGTGCCAGCAGCCAATCCTCGGGTCCCAACTACGAGCAGTACTTC.

V and J are TRBV29-1 and TRBJ1-4; TRBD1 might be the D (6 bases). CDR1 SQVTM and CDR2 ANQGSEA come from the germline V gene. The CDR3 runs 13 residues. Trimming stripped 7 bases from V and 8 bases from J, with 17 bases between. In DNA form, the CDR3 reads TGCAGCGCCTTCACAGGGATGGACGAAAAACTGTTTTTT. The encoded protein is CSAFTGMDEKLFF.

The chain links TRBV6-2 or TRBV6-3 to TRBJ1-1, with 7 bases aligning to TRBD1. The V and J ends lost 5 bases and 7 bases, in that order; junction bases with no gene match: 7. CDR1 and CDR2 (germline): MNHEY, SVGEGT. The CDR3 runs 13 residues. In DNA, the CDR3 is TGTGCCAGCAGTGCGACAGGGCCCCGTGAAGCTTTCTTT. Its protein is CASSATGPREAFF.

The J gene is TRBJ2-6, the V gene TRBV5-6, with TRBD2 as a possible D gene (5 bases). V dropped 2 bases and J dropped 0 bases, with 15 bases sitting between them. CDR1 and CDR2 (germline): SGHDT, YYEEEE. CDR3 size: 18 residues. The CDR3 spells CASSFLGHRGSGANVLTF. The CDR3 coding sequence is TGTGCCAGCAGCTTTTTAGGGCACCGGGGCTCTGGGGCCAACGTCCTGACTTTC.